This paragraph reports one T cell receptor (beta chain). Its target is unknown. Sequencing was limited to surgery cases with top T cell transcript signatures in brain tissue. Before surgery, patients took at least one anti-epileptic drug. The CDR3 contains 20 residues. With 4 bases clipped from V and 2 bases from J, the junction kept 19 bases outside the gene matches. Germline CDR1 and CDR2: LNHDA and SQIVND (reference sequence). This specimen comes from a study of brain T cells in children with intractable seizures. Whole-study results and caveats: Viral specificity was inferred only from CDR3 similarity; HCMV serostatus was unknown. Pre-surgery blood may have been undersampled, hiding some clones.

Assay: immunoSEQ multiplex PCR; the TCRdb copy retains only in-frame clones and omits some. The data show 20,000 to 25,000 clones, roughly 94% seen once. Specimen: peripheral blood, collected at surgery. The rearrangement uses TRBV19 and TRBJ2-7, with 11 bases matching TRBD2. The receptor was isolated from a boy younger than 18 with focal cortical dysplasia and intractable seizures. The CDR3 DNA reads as TGTGCCAGTAGTACGCAGGCTAGCGGGGGGCCGCTACAACGGGCCTACGAGCAGTACTTC. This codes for CASSTQASGGPLQRAYEQYF.